The rows below give T cell receptor beta chains drawn from one sample of a study of blood T cell repertoires in COVID-19. Profiling relied on immunoSEQ multiplex PCR, and the TCRdb table lists in-frame clones only, not all of them. Among nearly 350,000 clones, more than 75% were seen once, and the ten largest hold around 3.5%. Sequencing input: peripheral blood. These receptors were taken from a woman between 18 and 30 years old who had recovered from COVID-19. Each CDR3 is given with its conserved first and last residue. A D gene is named only where the DNA matches it firmly. A row's size may be missing; if present it is once, few, many or a size class.

CAISPRQTEAFF TGTGCCATCAGCCCCAGACAAACTGAAGCTTTCTTT TRBJ1-1 TRBV10-3 once -
CASSPGDRGRRGYTF TGTGCCAGCAGTCCCGGTGACAGGGGGCGTCGAGGCTACACCTTC TRBJ1-2 TRBV6-5 - TRBD1
CASSPGESYGYTF TGTGCCAGCAGTCCCGGGGAAAGCTATGGCTACACCTTC TRBJ1-2 TRBV12-3/TRBV12-4 - -
CASSPGQGWPTNEKLFF TGTGCCAGCAGTCCGGGACAGGGGTGGCCAACTAATGAAAAACTGTTTTTT TRBJ1-4 TRBV6-6 - TRBD1
CASSLGMGPIGELFF TGTGCCAGCAGTTTGGGTATGGGGCCGATCGGGGAGCTGTTTTTT TRBJ2-2 TRBV6-5 - -
CASSQQGSGAKNIQYF TGTGCCAGCAGTCAACAGGGTAGCGGGGCCAAAAACATTCAGTACTTC TRBJ2-4 TRBV28 - -
CASSPYGLAGGETQYF TGTGCCAGCAGCCCTTACGGACTAGCGGGAGGAGAGACCCAGTACTTC TRBJ2-5 TRBV7-9 - TRBD2
CASRPDRYQPQHF TGTGCCAGCAGGCCGGACAGATATCAGCCCCAGCATTTT TRBJ1-5 TRBV6-5 - -
CASSPNAGTSTDTQYF TGTGCCAGCAGCCCAAACGCGGGAACTAGCACAGATACGCAGTATTTT TRBJ2-3 TRBV11-2 - -
CASSPRVGTGELFF TGTGCCAGCAGCCCCCGGGTGGGCACCGGGGAGCTGTTTTTT TRBJ2-2 TRBV11-2 - -
CASSDTGGKGYTF TGTGCCAGCAGCGATACAGGGGGCAAGGGCTACACCTTC TRBJ1-2 TRBV12-3/TRBV12-4 few TRBD1
CASSLGQGNQPQHF TGTGCCAGCAGCCTGGGACAGGGCAATCAGCCCCAGCATTTT TRBJ1-5 TRBV3-1/TRBV3-2 - TRBD1
CASSSDRRQGSSGNTIYF TGTGCCAGCAGCTCAGACCGGCGACAGGGGTCGTCGGGAAACACCATATATTTT TRBJ1-3 TRBV7-8 - TRBD1
CASTRDKNTEAFF TGTGCCAGTACCCGGGACAAGAACACTGAAGCTTTCTTT TRBJ1-1 TRBV19 - -
CASSQPGTAYGYTF TGCGCCAGCAGCCAACCCGGGACAGCCTATGGCTACACCTTC TRBJ1-2 TRBV4-3 - TRBD1
CASSSAGNTEAFF TGTGCCAGCAGCTCCGCAGGAAACACTGAAGCTTTCTTT TRBJ1-1 TRBV27 - -
CASSLGLGPRDTQYF TGTGCCAGCAGCCTTGGACTAGGCCCCCGAGATACGCAGTATTTT TRBJ2-3 TRBV27 - TRBD2
CSARFRGEQFF TGCAGTGCTAGATTTCGAGGTGAGCAGTTCTTC TRBJ2-1 TRBV20-1 - -
CASSYAGANYGYTF TGTGCCAGCAGTTACGCAGGGGCTAACTATGGCTACACCTTC TRBJ1-2 TRBV6-5 - -
CASSQDKPPTGGSADTQYF TGTGCCAGCAGCCAAGACAAGCCGCCAACAGGGGGTTCAGCAGATACGCAGTATTTT TRBJ2-3 TRBV3-1/TRBV3-2 - TRBD1